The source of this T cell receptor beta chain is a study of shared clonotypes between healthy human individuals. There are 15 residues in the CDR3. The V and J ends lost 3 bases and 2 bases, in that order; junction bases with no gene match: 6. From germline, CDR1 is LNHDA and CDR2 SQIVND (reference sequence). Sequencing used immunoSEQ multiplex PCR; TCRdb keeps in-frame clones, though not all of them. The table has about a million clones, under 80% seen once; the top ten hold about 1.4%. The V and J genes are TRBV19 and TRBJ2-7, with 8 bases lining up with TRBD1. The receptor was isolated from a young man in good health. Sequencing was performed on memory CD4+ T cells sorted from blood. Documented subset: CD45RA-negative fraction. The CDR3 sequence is CASSISGGPAYEQYF. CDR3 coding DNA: TGTGCCAGTAGTATCTCAGGGGGCCCTGCCTACGAGCAGTACTTC.